The rows below give T cell receptor beta chains drawn from one sample of a study of blood T cells in healthy people across ages. TCRdb re-analysed the 5' RACE reads in MiXCR, keeping a single row per CDR3 protein. The table includes 1.2 million to 1.5 million distinct CDR3 sequences, approximately 59% detected once. The sample taken for sequencing was blood. Receptors originate from a man younger than 35 in good health. Each CDR3 is given with its conserved first and last residue. The D gene is left open where the match is weak. Where a row states a size, it is once, few, many or the class of an expanded clone; other rows omit it.

d_gene	v_gene	j_gene	abundance	CDR3aa	CDR3nt
TRBD2	TRBV29-1	TRBJ2-1	few	CSVSGTSAPSSYNEQFF	TGCAGCGTTTCCGGGACTAGCGCCCCAAGCTCCTACAATGAGCAGTTCTTC
-	TRBV13	TRBJ2-7	once	CASSLVEGHLVYEQYF	TGTGCCAGCAGCTTAGTGGAGGGGCACCTGGTTTACGAGCAGTACTTC
-	TRBV5-5	TRBJ2-7	-	CASSMVPQGSYEQYF	TGTGCCAGCAGCATGGTCCCCCAGGGCTCCTACGAGCAGTACTTC
-	TRBV29-1	TRBJ2-2	-	CSVTGRYTGELFF	TGCAGCGTAACAGGTCGTTACACCGGGGAGCTGTTTTTT
TRBD2	TRBV11-2	TRBJ2-1	-	CASSPPGLAPAGEQFF	TGTGCCAGCAGCCCCCCGGGACTAGCGCCTGCGGGTGAGCAGTTCTTC
-	TRBV12-3/TRBV12-4	TRBJ2-3	-	CASCLSITDTQYF	TGTGCCAGCTGCCTCTCAATCACAGATACGCAGTATTTT
-	TRBV29-1	TRBJ1-2	-	CSVEDQHSNYGYTF	TGCAGCGTTGAAGATCAACATTCTAACTATGGCTACACCTTC
TRBD2	TRBV9	TRBJ2-1	few	CASNSGGGTWNEQFF	TGTGCCAGCAACAGCGGGGGGGGGACGTGGAATGAGCAGTTCTTC
-	TRBV20-1	TRBJ1-2	-	CSARKVSGGYTF	TGCAGTGCTAGAAAGGTTAGCGGTGGCTACACCTTC
-	TRBV7-6	TRBJ2-7	-	CASSVGGRHDEQYF	TGTGCCAGCAGCGTAGGAGGCAGGCACGACGAGCAGTACTTC
-	TRBV3-1	TRBJ2-7	-	CASSQVNSGVSYEQYF	TGTGCCAGCAGCCAGGTGAATAGCGGCGTCTCCTACGAGCAGTACTTC
-	TRBV10-3	TRBJ2-6	-	CAISTLGSGANVLTF	TGTGCCATCAGTACATTGGGATCCGGGGCCAACGTCCTGACTTTC
TRBD2	TRBV20-1	TRBJ2-1	-	CSARGTSGRANEQFF	TGCAGTGCTAGAGGGACTAGCGGGAGGGCGAATGAGCAGTTCTTC
TRBD2	TRBV4-1	TRBJ2-7	few	CASSLSPPGGDPYEQYF	TGCGCCAGCAGCCTGTCCCCCCCGGGAGGGGACCCCTACGAGCAGTACTTC
-	TRBV4-1	TRBJ2-5	once	CASSQEKGTKKETQYF	TGCGCCAGCAGCCAAGAAAAAGGGACCAAGAAAGAGACCCAGTACTTC
-	TRBV6-5	TRBJ1-1	-	CASSSDSSLRTEAFF	TGTGCCAGCAGTTCGGATAGTAGTCTAAGAACTGAAGCTTTCTTT
-	TRBV2	TRBJ2-2	-	CASSEAPISPRAGTGELFF	TGTGCCAGCAGTGAAGCGCCTATTAGCCCACGAGCGGGCACCGGGGAGCTGTTTTTT
-	TRBV14	TRBJ1-1	-	CASSPGAELAFF	TGTGCCAGCAGCCCAGGGGCGGAATTAGCTTTCTTT
TRBD2	TRBV20-1	TRBJ2-7	-	CSARDPLSGSYEQYF	TGCAGTGCTAGAGATCCCCTTAGCGGGAGCTACGAGCAGTACTTC
TRBD1	TRBV27	TRBJ2-1	few	CASTLGTGFTYNEQFF	TGTGCCAGCACCCTGGGGACAGGCTTCACCTACAATGAGCAGTTCTTC
-	TRBV29-1	TRBJ2-2	-	CSVDLVGELFF	TGCAGCGTTGACTTGGTGGGGGAGCTGTTTTTT
TRBD2	TRBV6-5	TRBJ2-7	-	CASSYSAGGPSHEQYF	TGTGCCAGCAGTTACTCGGCGGGAGGGCCTTCCCACGAGCAGTACTTC
-	TRBV9	TRBJ1-3	-	CASSVFPRRGSGNTIYF	TGTGCCAGCAGCGTATTTCCTCGCAGGGGTTCTGGAAACACCATATATTTT
-	TRBV11-2	TRBJ2-7	-	CASSPPFHEQYF	TGTGCCAGCAGCCCCCCCTTCCACGAGCAGTACTTC
-	TRBV20-1	TRBJ2-5	-	CSATRLGPQETQYF	TGCAGTGCTACGCGCCTGGGACCTCAAGAGACCCAGTACTTC
TRBD1	TRBV9	TRBJ2-7	few	CASSARDSAYEQYF	TGTGCCAGCAGTGCCCGGGACAGTGCCTACGAGCAGTACTTC
-	TRBV7-9	TRBJ1-1	few	CASSTTVEAFF	TGTGCCAGTAGTACGACAGTTGAAGCTTTCTTT
-	TRBV7-2	TRBJ2-1	-	CASSQGGKPYNEQFF	TGTGCCAGCAGCCAAGGCGGAAAGCCCTACAATGAGCAGTTCTTC
TRBD2	TRBV5-1	TRBJ2-3	-	CASSHGLGASTDTQYF	TGCGCCAGCAGCCACGGACTAGGTGCTAGCACAGATACGCAGTATTTT
-	TRBV18	TRBJ2-7	many	CASSPAGAREQYF	TGTGCCAGCTCACCGGCGGGGGCACGGGAGCAGTACTTC
-	TRBV2	TRBJ2-1	-	CASRRLDRANNEQFF	TGTGCCAGCAGACGCCTGGACAGAGCCAACAATGAGCAGTTCTTC
-	TRBV30	TRBJ2-1	few	CAYLTSSYNEQFF	TGTGCCTATCTGACATCGAGTTACAATGAGCAGTTCTTC
TRBD2	TRBV4-3	TRBJ2-1	-	CASSLTGTSGIRGQFF	TGCGCCAGCAGCTTGACCGGGACTAGCGGTATAAGGGGGCAGTTCTTC
-	TRBV27	TRBJ1-1	-	CASSLHGRAEAFF	TGTGCCAGCAGTTTACACGGGCGGGCGGAAGCTTTCTTT
-	TRBV6-2/TRBV6-3	TRBJ2-1	few	CASSYSPPRSSYNEQFF	TGTGCCAGCAGTTACTCGCCCCCTCGAAGCTCCTACAATGAGCAGTTCTTC
-	TRBV30	TRBJ1-2	-	CAWSFPYGYTF	TGTGCCTGGAGTTTCCCCTATGGCTACACCTTC
-	TRBV7-2	TRBJ2-2	-	CASSQRAGLTGELFF	TGTGCCAGCAGCCAGAGGGCAGGACTCACCGGGGAGCTGTTTTTT
TRBD2	TRBV6-5	TRBJ2-5	-	CASSYTTGLAESHNEQYF	TGTGCCAGCAGTTACACTACCGGACTAGCGGAGAGCCACAATGAGCAGTACTTC
TRBD1	TRBV7-8	TRBJ1-5	-	CASSLDRGLGQPQHF	TGTGCCAGCAGCCTAGACAGGGGGCTGGGTCAGCCCCAGCATTTT
TRBD2	TRBV5-1	TRBJ2-3	once	CASSSLLAGEDTQYF	TGCGCCAGCAGCTCGCTACTAGCGGGAGAGGATACGCAGTATTTT
TRBD1	TRBV7-2	TRBJ2-6	-	CASSIRDRWANVLTF	TGTGCCAGCAGCATCCGGGACAGGTGGGCCAACGTCCTGACTTTC
-	TRBV2	TRBJ2-7	-	CASNGGPYEQYF	TGTGCCAGCAACGGGGGTCCCTACGAGCAGTACTTC
TRBD1	TRBV20-1	TRBJ2-7	-	CSARGVGQGGEQYF	TGCAGTGCTAGAGGCGTGGGACAGGGGGGCGAGCAGTACTTC
TRBD1	TRBV11-2	TRBJ1-4	-	CASSHQQGAGEKLFF	TGTGCCAGCAGCCACCAACAGGGGGCCGGGGAAAAACTGTTTTTT
-	TRBV7-2	TRBJ1-5	-	CASSLDYSSNQPQHF	TGTGCCAGCAGCTTAGACTACAGCTCGAATCAGCCCCAGCATTTT
-	TRBV10-3	TRBJ2-7	-	CAARPGGGTYEQYF	TGTGCCGCCCGCCCTGGGGGTGGTACCTACGAGCAGTACTTC
-	TRBV6-2/TRBV6-3	TRBJ2-7	-	CASKDTFYEQYF	TGTGCCAGCAAAGACACCTTCTACGAGCAGTACTTC
-	TRBV20-1	TRBJ1-2	-	CSARGREYPRSYTF	TGCAGTGCTAGGGGGCGAGAGTATCCTCGGAGCTACACCTTC
-	TRBV7-6	TRBJ2-7	-	CASSSNQGLSYEQYF	TGTGCCAGCAGCTCGAACCAGGGACTCTCCTACGAGCAGTACTTC
-	TRBV4-1	TRBJ1-2	few	CASSLTSGATYTDGYTF	TGCGCCAGCAGCCTTACCTCGGGGGCTACCTATACGGATGGCTACACCTTC
-	TRBV7-8	TRBJ2-7	few	CASSSIDRSFSYEQYF	TGTGCCAGCAGCTCAATCGACAGAAGCTTCTCCTACGAGCAGTACTTC
-	TRBV28	TRBJ1-5	-	CAIGLSNQPQHF	TGTGCCATAGGGTTGAGCAATCAGCCCCAGCATTTT
-	TRBV7-2	TRBJ1-5	-	CASSLAGSAGNQPQHF	TGTGCCAGCAGCTTAGCCGGTTCCGCGGGGAATCAGCCCCAGCATTTT
-	TRBV5-1	TRBJ2-5	once	CASSPRGNSYNEQYF	TGCGCCAGCAGCCCCCGGGGTAATTCCTACAATGAGCAGTACTTC